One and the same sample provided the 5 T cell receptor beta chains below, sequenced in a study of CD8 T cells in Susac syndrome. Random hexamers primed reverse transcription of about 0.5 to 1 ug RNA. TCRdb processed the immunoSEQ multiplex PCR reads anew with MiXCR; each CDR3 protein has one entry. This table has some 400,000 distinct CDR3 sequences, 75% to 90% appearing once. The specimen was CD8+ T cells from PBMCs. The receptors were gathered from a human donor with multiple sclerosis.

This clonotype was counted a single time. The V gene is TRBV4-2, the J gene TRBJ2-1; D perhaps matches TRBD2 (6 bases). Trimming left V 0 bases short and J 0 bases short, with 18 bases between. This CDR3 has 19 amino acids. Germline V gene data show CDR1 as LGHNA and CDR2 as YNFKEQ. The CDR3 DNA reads TGTGCCAGCAGCCAAGAAGGAACGAGGGCGGGATACTCCTACAATGAGCAGTTCTTC. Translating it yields CASSQEGTRAGYSYNEQFF.

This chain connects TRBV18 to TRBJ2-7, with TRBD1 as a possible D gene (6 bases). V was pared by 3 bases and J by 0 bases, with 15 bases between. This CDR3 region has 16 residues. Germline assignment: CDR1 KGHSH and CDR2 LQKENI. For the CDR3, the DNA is TGTGCCAGCTCACCCCGTGACAGGATCCACTCCTACGAGCAGTACTTC. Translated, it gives CASSPRDRIHSYEQYF.

The CDR3 DNA reads TGTGCCAGCAGTTTACTTGGTATCGGCAATCAGCCCCAGCATTTT. It specifies CASSLLGIGNQPQHF. J is TRBJ1-5 and V is TRBV27; D is undetermined. Germline-derived CDR1 and CDR2 are MNHEY and SMNVEV (reference sequence). Trimming removed 2 bases from V and 2 bases from J, with 10 bases in between. The CDR3 is 15 amino acids.

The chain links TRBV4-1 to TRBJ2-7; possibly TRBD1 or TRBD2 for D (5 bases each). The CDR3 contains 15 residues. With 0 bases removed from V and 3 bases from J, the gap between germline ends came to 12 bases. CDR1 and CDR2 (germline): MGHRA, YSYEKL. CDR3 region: CASSQDRGPRYEQYF. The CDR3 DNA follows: TGCGCCAGCAGCCAAGATAGGGGACCACGCTACGAGCAGTACTTC.

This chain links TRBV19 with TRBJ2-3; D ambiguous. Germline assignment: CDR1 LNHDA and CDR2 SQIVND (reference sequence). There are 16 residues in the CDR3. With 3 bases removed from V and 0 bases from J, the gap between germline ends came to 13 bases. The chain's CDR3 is CASSIHGGRSTDTQYF. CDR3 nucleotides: TGTGCCAGTAGTATTCATGGCGGCCGAAGCACAGATACGCAGTATTTT.